This TCR beta chain is drawn from a study of T-cell reconstitution after alpha-beta-depleted transplantation in children. The study, taken as a whole, reports: T-cell numbers and diversity one year post-transplant derived largely from freshly generated T cells.

A note on this clonotype: Its antigen is undetermined.

For TCRbeta, the library was prepared with unique molecular identifiers. TCRdb recomputed calls from the PCR reads with MiXCR, one row per CDR3 protein. This table holds about 460,000 distinct CDR3 sequences, 10% found once. The sample was PBMCs, taken before TCRalphabeta/CD19-depleted stem cell transplant. This clonotype was sampled from a child aged 2-15 years with inherited bone marrow failure, due to receive a stem cell transplant.

The CDR3 loop reads CATRDSGGGGTGELFF. The CDR3 DNA sequence: TGTGCCACCAGAGATAGCGGGGGAGGGGGCACCGGGGAGCTGTTTTTT. The chain couples TRBV6-1 to TRBJ2-2; the match to TRBD2 covers 9 bases. Germline values: CDR1 MNHNS, CDR2 SASEGT. Unmatched junction bases numbered 13, after V lost 10 bases and J lost 4 bases. This CDR3 region has 16 residues.